This T cell receptor (beta chain) was sequenced for a study of T cell repertoires in cytomegalovirus infection. Whole-study context: CMV infection together with matching HLA type was indicated by public TCR beta signatures.

This clonotype was counted ten times or more. What it recognizes is unknown. There are 15 residues in the CDR3. Germline loops: CDR1 MDHEN, CDR2 SYDVKM. Between the trimmed V and J ends, which lost 1 base and 1 base, there was a span of 10 bases. TCRdb itself ran the reads through MiXCR, one entry per CDR3 protein. The sample carries around 74,000 distinct CDR3 sequences, roughly 3.5% recorded once. Whole-study results and caveats: Based on cumulative public TCR beta family frequency, carriers of CMV plus the relevant HLA were identified. CMV-specific HLA-C-restricted TCR beta clonotypes dominated the ex vivo response.

The origin of this receptor is a human donor in good health (CMV status not recorded). Some clones in this sample may be carry-over from other donors' samples. Material for sequencing was PBMCs. The rearrangement uses TRBV28 and TRBJ1-1; no clear D. The CDR3 nucleotides read TGTGCCAGCAGTTTATATGATAAAGAGAACACTGAAGCTTTCTTT. Translating gives CASSLYDKENTEAFF.